The source of this TCR beta chain is a study of blood T cell repertoires in COVID-19. As for the study in general: Sources were T cells, B-cell-depleted T cells, or PBMCs; the material itself was cDNA or gDNA.

All enrollees were about 18 to 100 years old and from about 25 US areas. Exposed volunteers were people who met a COVID-19 case within 2 weeks before study entry. Deletions cut 6 bases from V and 4 bases from J, with 13 bases between. The CDR3 has 13 residues. Germline V lookup: CDR1 MNHNY, CDR2 SVGAGI (reference sequence). Method: immunoSEQ multiplex PCR; TCRdb's copy keeps in-frame clones and lacks some. This sample carries a few hundred thousand clones, approximately 93% of them seen once, and the ten largest clones take roughly 0.86%. The chain is built from TRBV6-6 and TRBJ2-7, with D possibly being TRBD2 (5 bases). The material sequenced was PBMCs or T cells enriched from blood (not recorded which). The TCR originated in a woman aged 40 to 50 who had been exposed to COVID-19. CDR3 loop: CASSPTGSYEQYF. The CDR3 DNA is TGTGCCAGCAGCCCTACGGGAAGTTACGAGCAGTACTTC.